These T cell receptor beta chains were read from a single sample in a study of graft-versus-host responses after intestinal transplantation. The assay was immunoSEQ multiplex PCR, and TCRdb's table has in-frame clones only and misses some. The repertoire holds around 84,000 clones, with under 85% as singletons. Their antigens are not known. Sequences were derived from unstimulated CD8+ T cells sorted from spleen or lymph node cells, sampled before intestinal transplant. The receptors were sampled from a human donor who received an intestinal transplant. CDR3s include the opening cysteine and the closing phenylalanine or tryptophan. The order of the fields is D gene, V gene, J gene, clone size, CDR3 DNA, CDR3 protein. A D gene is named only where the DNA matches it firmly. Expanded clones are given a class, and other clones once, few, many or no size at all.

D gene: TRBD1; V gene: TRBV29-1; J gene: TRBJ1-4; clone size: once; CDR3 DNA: TGCAGCGTTGGACAGGGGGTGAATAATGAAAAACTGTTTTTT; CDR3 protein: CSVGQGVNNEKLFF
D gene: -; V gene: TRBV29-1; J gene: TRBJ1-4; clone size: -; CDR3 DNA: TGCAGCGCCCAAAAGTTAGAAAAACTGTTTTTT; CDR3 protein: CSAQKLEKLFF
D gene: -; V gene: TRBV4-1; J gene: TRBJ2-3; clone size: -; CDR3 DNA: TGCGCCAGCAGCCAACAAGATACGCAGTATTTT; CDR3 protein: CASSQQDTQYF
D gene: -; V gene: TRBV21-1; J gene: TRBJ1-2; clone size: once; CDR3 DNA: TGTGCCACCCAGACAGGGAGGAATGGCTACACCTTC; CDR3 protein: CATQTGRNGYTF
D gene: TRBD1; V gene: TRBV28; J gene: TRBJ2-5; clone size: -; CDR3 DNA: TGTGCCAGCAGGGGGACAGCTGATACCCAAGAGACCCAGTACTTC; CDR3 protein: CASRGTADTQETQYF
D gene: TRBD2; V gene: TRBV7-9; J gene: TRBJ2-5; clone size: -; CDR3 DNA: TGTGCCAGCAGCGACGGGGGGGGGCAAGAGACCCAGTACTTC; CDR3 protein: CASSDGGGQETQYF
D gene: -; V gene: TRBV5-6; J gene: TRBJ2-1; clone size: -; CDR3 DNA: TGTGCCAGCAGCCACCCCTCTAATGAGCAGTTCTTC; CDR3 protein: CASSHPSNEQFF
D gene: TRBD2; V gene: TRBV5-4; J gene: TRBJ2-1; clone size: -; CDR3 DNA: TGTGCCAGCAGCTGGGGGGGGCAGCGGGAGGCCCGATCAGATGAGCAGTTCTTC; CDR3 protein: CASSWGGQREARSDEQFF
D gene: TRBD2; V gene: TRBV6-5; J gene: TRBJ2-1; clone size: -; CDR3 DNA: TGTGCCAGCAGTGCTAGCGGGGATGATGAGCAGTTCTTC; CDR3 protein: CASSASGDDEQFF
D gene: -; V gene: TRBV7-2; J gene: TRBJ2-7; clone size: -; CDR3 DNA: TGTGCCAGCAGCCCTAGCCTATCGAGCTCCTACGAGCAGTACTTC; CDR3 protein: CASSPSLSSSYEQYF
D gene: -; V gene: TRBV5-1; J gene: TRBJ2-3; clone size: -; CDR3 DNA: TGCGCCAGCAGCTTGGTTGGGAGCACAGATACGCAGTATTTT; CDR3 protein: CASSLVGSTDTQYF
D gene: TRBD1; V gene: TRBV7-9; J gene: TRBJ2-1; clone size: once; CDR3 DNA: TGTGCCAGCAGCTTAGAGGGATACAGGACAGGGGGCTACAATGAGCAGTTCTTC; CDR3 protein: CASSLEGYRTGGYNEQFF
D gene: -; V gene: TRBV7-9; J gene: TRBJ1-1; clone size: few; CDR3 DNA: TGTGCCAGCAGCTTAGTGGCGGTATGGGGAGCTGAAGCTTTCTTT; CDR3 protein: CASSLVAVWGAEAFF
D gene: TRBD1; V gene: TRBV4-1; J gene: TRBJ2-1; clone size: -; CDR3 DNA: TGCGCCAGCAGCCAAGCCGGGACAGGGAGAAACAATGAGCAGTTCTTC; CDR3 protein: CASSQAGTGRNNEQFF
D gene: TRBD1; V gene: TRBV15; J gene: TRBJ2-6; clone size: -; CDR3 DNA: TGTGCCACCAGCAGAGAAACAGGGGGCGCCGGGGCCAACGTCCTGACTTTC; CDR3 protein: CATSRETGGAGANVLTF
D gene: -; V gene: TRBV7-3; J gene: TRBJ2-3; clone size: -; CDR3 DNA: TGTGCCAGCAGCTTAGGGCGTGCTAGCACAGATACGCAGTATTTT; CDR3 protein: CASSLGRASTDTQYF
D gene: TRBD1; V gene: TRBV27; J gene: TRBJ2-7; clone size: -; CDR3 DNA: TGTGCTGTGCGGGACAGGGGGAGCTCCTACGAGCAGTACTTC; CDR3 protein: CAVRDRGSSYEQYF
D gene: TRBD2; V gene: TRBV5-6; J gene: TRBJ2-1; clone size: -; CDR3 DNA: TGTGCCAGCAGCTTGGCCTTGAGCGGGGGCGATGAGCAGTTCTTC; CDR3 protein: CASSLALSGGDEQFF
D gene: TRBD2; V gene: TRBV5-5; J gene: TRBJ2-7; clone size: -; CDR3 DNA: TGTGCCAGCACCTCGCCGGGTGGGAGCGGGAAAACCCCTGGTGGTGAGCAGTACTTC; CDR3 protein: CASTSPGGSGKTPGGEQYF
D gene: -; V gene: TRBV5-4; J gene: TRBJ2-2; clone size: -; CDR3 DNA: TGTGCCAGCAGCTTGGACACGAACACCGGGGAGCTGTTTTTT; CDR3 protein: CASSLDTNTGELFF
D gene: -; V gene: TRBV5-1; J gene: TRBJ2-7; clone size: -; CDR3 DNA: TGCGCCAGCAGCCCCGAAGGGGGTCAAGTTTTGTCGAGCTCCTACGAGCAGTACTTC; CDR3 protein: CASSPEGGQVLSSSYEQYF
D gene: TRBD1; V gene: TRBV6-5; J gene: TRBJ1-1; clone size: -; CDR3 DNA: TGTGCCAGCACAACAGGGGGCGCGGACACTGAAGCTTTCTTT; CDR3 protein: CASTTGGADTEAFF
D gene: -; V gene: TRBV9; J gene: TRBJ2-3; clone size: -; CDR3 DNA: TGTGCCAGCAGCGCGGGGGATATGAGCACAGATACGCAGTATTTT; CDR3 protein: CASSAGDMSTDTQYF
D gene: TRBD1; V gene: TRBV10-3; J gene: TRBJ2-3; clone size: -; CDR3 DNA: TGTGCCACGGGCGACAGGGCTAGACACACAGATACGCAGTATTTT; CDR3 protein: CATGDRARHTDTQYF
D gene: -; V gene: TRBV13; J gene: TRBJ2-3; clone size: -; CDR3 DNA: TGTGCCAGCAGCTTAGGCAAGGGATTGGGGACAGATACGCAGTATTTT; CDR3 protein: CASSLGKGLGTDTQYF
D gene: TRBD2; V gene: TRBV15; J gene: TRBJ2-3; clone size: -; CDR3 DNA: TGTGCCACCTCGAGTAGCGGGAGAACAGATACGCAGTATTTT; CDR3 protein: CATSSSGRTDTQYF
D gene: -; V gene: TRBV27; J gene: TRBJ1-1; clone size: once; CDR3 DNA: TGTGCCAGCAGTCCCACCCCGACAGGGAACACTGAAGCTTTCTTT; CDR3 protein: CASSPTPTGNTEAFF
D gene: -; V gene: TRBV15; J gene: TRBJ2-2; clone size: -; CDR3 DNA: TGTGCCACCAGCAGAGATGACTACCCAGGGACCGGGGAGCTGTTTTTT; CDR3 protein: CATSRDDYPGTGELFF
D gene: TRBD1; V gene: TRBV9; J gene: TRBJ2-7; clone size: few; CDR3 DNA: TGTGCCAGCAGCGTTTCCGGGACAGGAGGCTACGAGCAGTACTTC; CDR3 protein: CASSVSGTGGYEQYF
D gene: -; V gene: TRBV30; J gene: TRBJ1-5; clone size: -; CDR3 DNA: TGTGCCTGGAGTGTACTATGGGATCGCCAGCCCCAGCATTTT; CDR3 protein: CAWSVLWDRQPQHF
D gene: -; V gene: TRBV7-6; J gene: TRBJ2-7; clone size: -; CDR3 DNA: TGTGCCAGCAGTCAAGGGCTCGAGCAGTACTTC; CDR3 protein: CASSQGLEQYF
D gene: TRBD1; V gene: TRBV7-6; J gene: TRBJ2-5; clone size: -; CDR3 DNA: TGTGCCAGCAGCGCCCGGGACAGGGACGAAGAGACCCAGTACTTC; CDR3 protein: CASSARDRDEETQYF
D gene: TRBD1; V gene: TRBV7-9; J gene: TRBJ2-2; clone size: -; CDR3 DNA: TGTGCCAGCAGCTTAGGGGGTCCGACAGGGGGCACCGGGGAGCTGTTTTTT; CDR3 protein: CASSLGGPTGGTGELFF
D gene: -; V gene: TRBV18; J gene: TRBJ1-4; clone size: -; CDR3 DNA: TGTGCCAGCTCACCAAGGTCTCGGGGGCAAGGAGAAAAACTGTTTTTT; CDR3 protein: CASSPRSRGQGEKLFF
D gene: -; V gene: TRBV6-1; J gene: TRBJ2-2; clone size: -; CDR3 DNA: TGTGCCAGCACTAACACCGGGGAGCTGTTTTTT; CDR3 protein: CASTNTGELFF
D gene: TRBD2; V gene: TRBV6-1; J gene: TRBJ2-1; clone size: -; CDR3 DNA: TGTGCCAGCAAACCGGGAGGGGGTTACAATGAGCAGTTCTTC; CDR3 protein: CASKPGGGYNEQFF
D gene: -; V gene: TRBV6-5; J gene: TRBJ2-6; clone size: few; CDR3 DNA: TGTGCCAGCGGGATCTCTGGGGCCAACGTCCTGACTTTC; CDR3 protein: CASGISGANVLTF
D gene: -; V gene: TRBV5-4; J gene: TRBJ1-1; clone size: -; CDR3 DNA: TGTGCCAGCAGCTTGGCAGGGAACACTGAAGCTTTCTTT; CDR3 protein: CASSLAGNTEAFF
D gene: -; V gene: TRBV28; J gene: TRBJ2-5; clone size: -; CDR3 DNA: TGTGCCAGCAGTTTGGGGTTTGGGGAGACCCAGTACTTC; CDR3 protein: CASSLGFGETQYF
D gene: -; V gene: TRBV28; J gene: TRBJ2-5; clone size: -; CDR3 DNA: TGTGCCAGCAGCAATCCGGGACAGGGGCGTAGCGGGAGGGCTGTGGAGACCCAGTACTTC; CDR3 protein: CASSNPGQGRSGRAVETQYF
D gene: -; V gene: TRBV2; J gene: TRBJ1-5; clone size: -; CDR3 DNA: TGTGCCAGCTCGACGGACAATGGCCCTTATAGCAATCAGCCCCAGCATTTT; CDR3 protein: CASSTDNGPYSNQPQHF